This T cell receptor beta chain was sequenced in a study of early T cells in non-severe SARS-CoV-2 infection. TCRdb redid the calling of the 5' RACE reads with MiXCR, one entry per CDR3 protein. The sample lists some 87,000 distinct CDR3 sequences, roughly 13% seen once, with 1.4% in the top ten. The length of the CDR3 is 15 residues. Germline CDR1 and CDR2: SGHTA and FQGNSA. J gave up 4 bases and V 2 bases, and 5 bases lay outside the gene matches. Sequencing was done on a sample of whole blood. This TCR derives from an adult who was a healthcare worker with PCR-confirmed SARS-CoV-2 infection or an uninfected control (not recorded which). The rearrangement uses TRBV7-2 and TRBJ2-3, with TRBD2 identical over 8 bases. The CDR3 loop is CASSLKAGAADTQYF. The CDR3 DNA sequence: TGTGCCAGCAGCTTAAAAGCGGGAGCCGCAGATACGCAGTATTTT.